This TCR beta chain was profiled in a study of shared T cell receptors in the human thymus. Sequencing used immunoSEQ multiplex PCR; TCRdb keeps in-frame clones, though not all of them. The sample yields 640,000 or so clones, 80% to 90% seen once. The germline V gene has CDR1 MNHEY and CDR2 SMNVEV (reference sequence). The CDR3 runs 12 residues. J lost 8 bases, V lost 2 bases, and 2 bases had no gene match. The data were also submitted as part of a second study, on human thymus T cells.

The source material was thymocytes. This sequence was found in a boy younger than two with a congenital heart defect. This chain joins TRBV27 and TRBJ1-2; 7 bases are shared with TRBD1. The CDR3 DNA sequence: TGTGCCAGCAGTTTAACAGGGGTCGGCTACACCTTC. This gives the protein CASSLTGVGYTF.